One and the same sample provided the 16 T cell receptor beta chains below, sequenced in a study of T cells in localized non-small cell lung cancer. TCRdb's table, derived via immunoSEQ multiplex PCR, lists solely in-frame clones and lacks some. Of more than 750 clones listed, 15% to 20% are singletons. The sequencing here drew on lung tumor tissue, taken before any cancer treatment. The receptors originated from a female donor at least 60 years old with stage I squamous cell lung carcinoma.

This sequence joins TRBV30 and TRBJ1-2; the D gene is possibly TRBD1 (6 bases). This CDR3 region has 12 residues. Trimming pared 6 bases from V and 4 bases from J, leaving 12 bases between. Per germline, CDR1 GTSNPN and CDR2 SVGIG (reference sequence). For the CDR3, the DNA is TGTGCCTGCCGGTGGGGGGCCTATGGCTACACCTTC. Translated: CACRWGAYGYTF.

As DNA, the CDR3 is TGTGCCAGCAGTTACCCCGGGACAAACGAGCAGTACTTC. Translation gives CASSYPGTNEQYF. The rearrangement joins TRBV6-8 to TRBJ2-7, with D perhaps TRBD1 (6 bases). Trimming left V 2 bases short and J 5 bases short, with 10 bases between. Germline loops: CDR1 MNHGY, CDR2 SAAAGT. The length of the CDR3 is 13 residues.

The chain joins TRBV18 to TRBJ1-2; D unresolved. CDR3 length equals 14 residues. The ends were cut back, 0 bases at V and 4 bases at J, with 9 bases in the middle. In germline, CDR1 is KGHSH, CDR2 LQKENI. CDR3 DNA sequence: TGTGCCAGCTCACCACCTGAGCCTGTCTATGGCTACACCTTC. Translating it yields CASSPPEPVYGYTF.

The J gene is TRBJ1-4, the V gene TRBV28; D is perhaps TRBD1 (5 bases). CDR3 size: 14 residues. Per the germline V gene, CDR1 is MDHEN and CDR2 is SYDVKM. Trimming took 2 bases from V and 5 from J, leaving 9 bases between them. In DNA, the CDR3 is TGTGCCAGCAGTTTACGAAGGGGAAATGAAAAACTGTTTTTT. Its protein product is CASSLRRGNEKLFF. The entire variable domain, with the rest obtained from reference TRBV28 and TRBJ1-4, is as follows: DVKVTQSSRYLVKRTGEKVFLECVQDMDHENMFWYRQDPGLGLRLIYFSYDVKMKEKGDIPEGYSVSREKKERFSLILESASTNQTSMYLCASSLRRGNEKLFFGSGTQLSVL.

By share of the sample, this clone is medium-sized. V gene TRBV11-3 combines with J gene TRBJ2-5; TRBD2 agrees at 8 bases. CDR1 is SGHNT, CDR2 YENEEA, per germline. Unmatched junction bases numbered 7, after V lost 5 bases and J lost 2 bases. This CDR3 is built from 15 residues. The CDR3 region is CASSLNSGGQETQYF. The CDR3, as DNA: TGTGCCAGCAGCCTCAACAGCGGGGGTCAAGAGACCCAGTACTTC. The complete variable domain, with remaining parts taken from reference TRBV11-3 and TRBJ2-5, reads EAGVVQSPRYKIIEKKQPVAFWCNPISGHNTLYWYLQNLGQGPELLIRYENEEAVDDSQLPKDRFSAERLKGVDSTLKIQPAELGDSAVYLCASSLNSGGQETQYFGPGTRLLVL.

V is TRBV30 and J is TRBJ1-1; no definite D call. CDR3 length equals 13 residues. The V end lost 5 bases, the J end lost 3 bases, and 13 bases lay between the germline ends. Germline V gene lookup returns CDR1 GTSNPN and CDR2 SVGIG (reference sequence). CDR3 protein: CAWSKKADTEAFF. DNA for the CDR3: TGTGCCTGGTCAAAAAAAGCGGACACTGAAGCTTTCTTT. The whole variable domain, filled in from reference TRBV30 and TRBJ1-1, reads SQTIHQWPATLVQPVGSPLSLECTVEGTSNPNLYWYRQAAGRGLQLLFYSVGIGQISSEVPQNLSASRPQDRQFILSSKKLLLSDSGFYLCAWSKKADTEAFFGQGTRLTVV.

The J gene is TRBJ2-1, the V gene TRBV5-1; 12 bases are shared with TRBD2. Germline CDR1 and CDR2: SGHRS and YFSETQ. This CDR3 has 16 residues. V shed 0 bases and J 8 bases; nucleotides not matched to a gene: 6. Written as DNA, the CDR3 is TGCGCCAGCAGCTTGGCCGCGACTAGCGGGGGCTATGAGCAGTTCTTC. Translated, it gives CASSLAATSGGYEQFF.

A few counts support this clone. The chain links TRBV12-5 to TRBJ1-6; 8 nucleotides agree with TRBD1. Germline V gives CDR1 LGHNT, CDR2 FRNRAP. Trimming took 6 bases from V and 14 from J; bases not matched to a gene: 6. This CDR3 contains 12 residues. The CDR3 spells CASGQDRVTLHF. The DNA of the CDR3 is TGTGCTAGTGGCCAGGACAGGGTAACCCTCCACTTT.

This clone was seen a handful of times. V gene TRBV6-8 combines with J gene TRBJ2-7; D remains unclear. The CDR3 sequence is 14 residues long. Trimming stripped 0 bases from V and 1 base from J, with 7 bases between. The germline V gene has CDR1 MNHGY and CDR2 SAAAGT. The CDR3 reads CASSYSGRSYEQYF. In nucleotides, the CDR3 is TGTGCCAGCAGTTACTCAGGCAGGTCCTACGAGCAGTACTTC.

Sample share makes this clone large. The rearrangement joins TRBV19 to TRBJ1-4; no clear D. Germline V gene lookup returns CDR1 LNHDA and CDR2 SQIVND (reference sequence). The CDR3 loop spans 14 amino acids. The ends were cut back, 3 bases at V and 7 bases at J, with 12 bases in the middle. CDR3 sequence (DNA): TGTGCCAGTAGTATCATGAGGGATGCTGAAAAACTGTTTTTT. This codes for CASSIMRDAEKLFF.

The V call is TRBV14, the J call TRBJ1-5; possible D gene TRBD1, 5 bases. The CDR3 has 13 amino acids. Trimming took off 5 bases at V and 1 base at J, with 6 bases between the two ends. Germline assignment: CDR1 SGHDN and CDR2 FVKESK. The CDR3 DNA reads TGTGCCAGCAGCTGGGACAGCAATCAGCCCCAGCATTTT. Its protein is CASSWDSNQPQHF.

This clone has more than one count but fewer than ten. The V call is TRBV11-3, the J call TRBJ2-5, with 10 nucleotides matching TRBD2. The CDR3 is 15 amino acids. V was pared by 1 base and J by 7 bases, with 6 bases of the junction left unmatched. The germline V gene encodes CDR1 SGHNT and CDR2 YENEEA. The CDR3 sequence: CASSLGASGGVTQYF. CDR3 nucleotide sequence: TGTGCCAGCAGCTTAGGGGCTAGCGGGGGTGTGACCCAGTACTTC.

The V gene is TRBV18, the J gene TRBJ2-7, with 8 bases matching TRBD1. CDR1 and CDR2 (germline): KGHSH, LQKENI. This CDR3 spans 14 amino acids. With V trimmed by 3 bases and J by 5 bases, 6 bases remained unmatched. CDR3 region: CASSPSQGADEQYF. In nucleotides, the CDR3 is TGTGCCAGCTCACCGAGTCAGGGGGCCGACGAGCAGTACTTC.

This clone was seen only a few times. This chain joins TRBV30 and TRBJ2-7; D is possibly TRBD1 or TRBD2 (6 bases each). The germline gives CDR1 GTSNPN, CDR2 SVGIG (reference sequence). Trimming took 3 bases from V and 7 from J, leaving 16 bases between them. This CDR3 has 13 residues. The CDR3 DNA follows: TGTGCCTGGAGCAGGGCCGGGGGCCAAGAGCAGTACTTC. This encodes CAWSRAGGQEQYF.

The rearrangement uses TRBV18 and TRBJ2-5, with 9 bases fitting TRBD1. Germline values: CDR1 KGHSH, CDR2 LQKENI. With V trimmed by 2 bases and J by 3 bases, 7 bases remained unmatched. There are 16 residues in the CDR3. DNA for the CDR3: TGTGCCAGCTCACCATCAGGGACAGGGAATAAAGAGACCCAGTACTTC. This gives the protein CASSPSGTGNKETQYF.

The V call is TRBV19, the J call TRBJ1-2; no clear D. V lost 7 bases and J lost 3, with 15 bases in between. Germline V gene data show CDR1 as LNHDA and CDR2 as SQIVND (reference sequence). The CDR3 is 14 residues long. CDR3 protein: CASNPMIGHYGYTF. Written as DNA, the CDR3 is TGTGCCAGTAACCCCATGATCGGGCACTATGGCTACACCTTC.